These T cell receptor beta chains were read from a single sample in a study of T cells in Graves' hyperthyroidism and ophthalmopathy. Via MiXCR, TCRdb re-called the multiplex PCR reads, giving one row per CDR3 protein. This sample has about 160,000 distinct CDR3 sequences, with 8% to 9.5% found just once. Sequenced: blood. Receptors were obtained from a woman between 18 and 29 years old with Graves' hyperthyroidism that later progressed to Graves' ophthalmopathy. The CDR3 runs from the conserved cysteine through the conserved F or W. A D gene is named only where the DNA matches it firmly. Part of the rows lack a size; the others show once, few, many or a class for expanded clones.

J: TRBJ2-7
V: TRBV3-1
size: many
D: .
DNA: TGTGCCAGCAGCCAAGGACAGTTTTCATACGAGCAGTACTTC
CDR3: CASSQGQFSYEQYF

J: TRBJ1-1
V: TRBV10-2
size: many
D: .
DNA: TGCGCCACATCCGCCAAGACAGTAAGCTTCTTT
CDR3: CATSAKTVSFF

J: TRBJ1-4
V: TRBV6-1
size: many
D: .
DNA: TGTGCCAGCAGTGGACGGACAGAGAATGAAAAACTGTTTTTT
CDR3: CASSGRTENEKLFF

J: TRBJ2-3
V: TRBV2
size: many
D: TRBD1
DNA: TGTGCCAGCAGGGGCGGGACAGGGTTAGAAGATACGCAGTATTTT
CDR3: CASRGGTGLEDTQYF

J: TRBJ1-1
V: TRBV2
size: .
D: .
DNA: TGTGCCAGCAGTGAGCGGGGTCCGAGTACTGAAGCTTTCTTT
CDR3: CASSERGPSTEAFF

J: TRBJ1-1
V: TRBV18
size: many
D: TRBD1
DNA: TGTGCCAGCTCATCACAGGGGGCTACTGAAGCTTTCTTT
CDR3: CASSSQGATEAFF

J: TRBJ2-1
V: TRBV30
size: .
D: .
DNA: TGTGCCTGGAGCGTCCTAAGGGGGAATGAGCAGTTCTTC
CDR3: CAWSVLRGNEQFF

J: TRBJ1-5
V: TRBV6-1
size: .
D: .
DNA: TGTGCCAGCAGCGCCGGGACGGATAGCAATCAGCCCCAGCATTTT
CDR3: CASSAGTDSNQPQHF

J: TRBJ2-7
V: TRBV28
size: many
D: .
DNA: TGTGCCAGCAGTGAGGACACCTACGAGCAGTACTTC
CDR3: CASSEDTYEQYF

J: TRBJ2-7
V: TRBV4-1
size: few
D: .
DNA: TGCGCCAGCAGCCAAGTCACAGAAGCGGCTTACGAGCAGTACTTC
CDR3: CASSQVTEAAYEQYF

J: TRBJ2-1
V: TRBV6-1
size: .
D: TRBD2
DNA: TGTGCCAGCAGTATAGCGGGGGGCCCTTACAATGAGCAGTTCTTC
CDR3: CASSIAGGPYNEQFF

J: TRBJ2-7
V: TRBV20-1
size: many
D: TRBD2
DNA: TGCAGTGCTAGAGGCCTAGCGGGAAGTGACGAGCAGTACTTC
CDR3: CSARGLAGSDEQYF

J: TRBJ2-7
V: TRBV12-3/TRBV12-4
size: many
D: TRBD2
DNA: TGTGCCAGCAGCCCGGGAGCGGGAGGGATGTACTTC
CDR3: CASSPGAGGMYF

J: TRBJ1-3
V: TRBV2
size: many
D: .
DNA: TGTGCCAGCAGAGGGGAGGCCGTCTCTGGAAACACCATATATTTT
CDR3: CASRGEAVSGNTIYF

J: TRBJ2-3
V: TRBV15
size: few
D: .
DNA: TGTGCCACCAGCGTATCCACCACAGATACGCAGTATTTT
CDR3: CATSVSTTDTQYF

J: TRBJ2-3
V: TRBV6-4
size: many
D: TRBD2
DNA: TGTGCCAGCAGTGAGCGGGGGGGCACAGATACGCAGTATTTT
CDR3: CASSERGGTDTQYF

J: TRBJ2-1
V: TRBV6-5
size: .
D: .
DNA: TGTGCCAGCAGTTACTCGGGTACGCCGAGCTCCTACAATGAGCAGTTCTTC
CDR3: CASSYSGTPSSYNEQFF

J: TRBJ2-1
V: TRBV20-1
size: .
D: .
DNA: TGCAGTGCTAGACCGCACGCGAGTAGCCGGAGATTACCCTCCTACAATGAGCAGTTCTTC
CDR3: CSARPHASSRRLPSYNEQFF

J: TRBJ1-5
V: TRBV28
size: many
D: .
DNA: TGTGCCAGCAGTTTATCTCGACGGTTTCAGCCCCAGCATTTT
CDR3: CASSLSRRFQPQHF

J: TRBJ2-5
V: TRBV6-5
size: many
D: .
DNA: TGTGCCAGCAGTTACTCGTTTGCGGGACGGGGTGGAGAGACCCAGTACTTC
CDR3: CASSYSFAGRGGETQYF

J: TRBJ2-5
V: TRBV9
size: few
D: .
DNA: TGTGCCAGCAGCGTAGGGGGGGAAGAGACCCAGTACTTC
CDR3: CASSVGGEETQYF

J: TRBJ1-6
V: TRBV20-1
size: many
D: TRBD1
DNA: TGCAGTGCGAGACAAAACAGGGGGTCTGAAAATTCACCCCTCCACTTT
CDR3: CSARQNRGSENSPLHF

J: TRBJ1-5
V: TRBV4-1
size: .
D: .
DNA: TGCGCCAGCAGCCAAGAGTGGCACAATTGCAATCAGCCCCAGCATTTT
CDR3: CASSQEWHNCNQPQHF

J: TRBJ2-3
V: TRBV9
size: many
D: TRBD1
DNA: TGTGCCTCCGGGACAGGGGGCCGGTCTAGCACAGATACGCAGTATTTT
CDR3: CASGTGGRSSTDTQYF

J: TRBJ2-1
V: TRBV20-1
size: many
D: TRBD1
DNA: TGCAGTGCGGGGACAGGGACCAGCTACAATGAGCAGTTCTTC
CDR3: CSAGTGTSYNEQFF

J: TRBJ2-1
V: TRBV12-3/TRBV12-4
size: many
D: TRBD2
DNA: TGTGCCAGCAGTTTCGAGCGGGGGGGCCCTAATGAGCAGTTCTTC
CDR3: CASSFERGGPNEQFF

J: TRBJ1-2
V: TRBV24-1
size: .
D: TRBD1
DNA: TGTGCCACCAGTGACCCCGGGACAGGGAAAGGCTACACCTTC
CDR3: CATSDPGTGKGYTF

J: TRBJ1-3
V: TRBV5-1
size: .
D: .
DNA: TGTGCCAGCAGCTTGGCCTTTAACCGAAACACCATATATTTT
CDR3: CASSLAFNRNTIYF

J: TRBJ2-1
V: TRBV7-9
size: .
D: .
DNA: TGTGCCAGCAGCTCAGGCAGCTTAAGCTCCTACAATGAGCAGTTCTTC
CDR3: CASSSGSLSSYNEQFF

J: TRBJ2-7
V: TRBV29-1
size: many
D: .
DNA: TGCAGCGTCGCTAGCTCCTACGAGCAGTACTTC
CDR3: CSVASSYEQYF

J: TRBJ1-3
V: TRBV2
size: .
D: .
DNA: TGTGCCAGCAGTGAAGGGGTAGGAAACACCATATATTTT
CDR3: CASSEGVGNTIYF

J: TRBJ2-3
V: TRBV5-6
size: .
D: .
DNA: TGTGCCAGCAGCGGCCCTACAGGGCGGAGCACAGATACGCAGTATTTT
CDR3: CASSGPTGRSTDTQYF

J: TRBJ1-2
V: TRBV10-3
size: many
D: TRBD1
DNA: TGTGCCATCAGTGGGGGACAGGGATCAAACTATGGCTACACCTTC
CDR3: CAISGGQGSNYGYTF

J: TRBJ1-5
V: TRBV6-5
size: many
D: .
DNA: TGTGCCAGCAGTTACGGACAGCCTACCTCCAATCAGCCCCAGCATTTT
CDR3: CASSYGQPTSNQPQHF

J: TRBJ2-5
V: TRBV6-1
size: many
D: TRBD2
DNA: TGTGCCAGCAGCCTCGGCGGGAGAGGAAGAGAGACCCAGTACTTC
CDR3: CASSLGGRGRETQYF

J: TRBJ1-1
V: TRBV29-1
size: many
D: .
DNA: TGCAGCGTCCTAAGGGGGAGTACGGCTGAAGCTTTCTTT
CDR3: CSVLRGSTAEAFF

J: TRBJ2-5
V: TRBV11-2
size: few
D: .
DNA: TGTGCCAGCAGCCGGAGGGGGGGTATAGAGGCCCAGTACTTC
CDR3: CASSRRGGIEAQYF

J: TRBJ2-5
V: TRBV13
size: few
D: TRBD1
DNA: TGTGCCAGCAGCCCACAGGGGCTAGGGGAGACCCAGTACTTC
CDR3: CASSPQGLGETQYF

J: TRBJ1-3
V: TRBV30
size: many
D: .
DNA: TGTGCCTGGAGTGTTGGCAGGCCGGGAAACACCATATATTTT
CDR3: CAWSVGRPGNTIYF

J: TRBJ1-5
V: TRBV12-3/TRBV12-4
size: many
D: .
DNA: TGTGCCAGCAGTGAGAGGTCAGGGTTCAATCAGCCCCAGCATTTT
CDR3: CASSERSGFNQPQHF

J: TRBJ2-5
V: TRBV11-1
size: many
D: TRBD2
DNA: TGTGCCAGCAGACCGACTAGCGGGAGAGTACAAGAGACCCAGTACTTC
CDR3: CASRPTSGRVQETQYF

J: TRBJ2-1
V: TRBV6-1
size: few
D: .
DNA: TGTGCCAGCAGGACGCCCGGCGGCAATGAGCAGTTCTTC
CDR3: CASRTPGGNEQFF

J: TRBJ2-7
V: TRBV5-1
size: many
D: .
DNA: TGCGCCAGCAGCCCGAGGGACTCCGCCTACGAGCAGTACTTC
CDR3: CASSPRDSAYEQYF

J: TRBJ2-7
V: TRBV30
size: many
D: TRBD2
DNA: TGTGCCTGGAGTGTACCTAGCGGGGGGGCCTTCTACGAGCAGTACTTC
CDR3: CAWSVPSGGAFYEQYF

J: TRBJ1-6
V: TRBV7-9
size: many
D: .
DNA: TGTGCCAGCAGCCTTCAACTCCGCGCGCCCCTCCACTTT
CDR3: CASSLQLRAPLHF

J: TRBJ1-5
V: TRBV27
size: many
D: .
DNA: TGTGCCAGCAGTCCCCTTCTGGGGGTTCGCAATCAGCCCCAGCATTTT
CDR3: CASSPLLGVRNQPQHF

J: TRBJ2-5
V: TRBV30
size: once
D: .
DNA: TGTGCCTGGACGTCACAGCCTAAAGAGACCCAGTACTTC
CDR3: CAWTSQPKETQYF

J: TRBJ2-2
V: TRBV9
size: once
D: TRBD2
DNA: TGTGCCAGCAGCGTCGCGCGGGGGAGGGAGCTGTTTTTT
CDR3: CASSVARGRELFF

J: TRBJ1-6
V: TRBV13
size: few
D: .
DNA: TGTGCCAGCAGCTTAGGGGGACCCGCTCTGAATTCACCCCTCCACTTT
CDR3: CASSLGGPALNSPLHF

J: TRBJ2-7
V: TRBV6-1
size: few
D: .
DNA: TGTGCCATTGGTGTAGGGGTCGGGACCTACGAGCAGTACTTC
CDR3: CAIGVGVGTYEQYF

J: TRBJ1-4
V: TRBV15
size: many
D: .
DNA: TGTGCCACCAGCAGGGACAGTGCAACTAATGAAAAACTGTTTTTT
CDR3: CATSRDSATNEKLFF